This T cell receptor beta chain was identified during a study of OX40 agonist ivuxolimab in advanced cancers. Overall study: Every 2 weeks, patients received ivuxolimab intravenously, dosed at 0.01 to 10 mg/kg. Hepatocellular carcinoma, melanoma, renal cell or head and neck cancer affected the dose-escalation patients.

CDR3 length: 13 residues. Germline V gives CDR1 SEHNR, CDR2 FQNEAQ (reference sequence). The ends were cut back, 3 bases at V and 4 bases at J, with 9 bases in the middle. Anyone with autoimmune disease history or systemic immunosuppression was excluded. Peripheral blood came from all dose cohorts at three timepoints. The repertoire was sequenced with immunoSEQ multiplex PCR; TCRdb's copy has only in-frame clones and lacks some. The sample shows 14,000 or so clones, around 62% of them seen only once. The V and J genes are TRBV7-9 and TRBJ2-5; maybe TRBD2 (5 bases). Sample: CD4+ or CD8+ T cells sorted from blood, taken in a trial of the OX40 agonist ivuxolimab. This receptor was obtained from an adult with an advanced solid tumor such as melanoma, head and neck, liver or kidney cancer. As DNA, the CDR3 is TGTGCCAGCAGCTTTTTTGGAGGAGAGACCCAGTACTTC. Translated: CASSFFGGETQYF.